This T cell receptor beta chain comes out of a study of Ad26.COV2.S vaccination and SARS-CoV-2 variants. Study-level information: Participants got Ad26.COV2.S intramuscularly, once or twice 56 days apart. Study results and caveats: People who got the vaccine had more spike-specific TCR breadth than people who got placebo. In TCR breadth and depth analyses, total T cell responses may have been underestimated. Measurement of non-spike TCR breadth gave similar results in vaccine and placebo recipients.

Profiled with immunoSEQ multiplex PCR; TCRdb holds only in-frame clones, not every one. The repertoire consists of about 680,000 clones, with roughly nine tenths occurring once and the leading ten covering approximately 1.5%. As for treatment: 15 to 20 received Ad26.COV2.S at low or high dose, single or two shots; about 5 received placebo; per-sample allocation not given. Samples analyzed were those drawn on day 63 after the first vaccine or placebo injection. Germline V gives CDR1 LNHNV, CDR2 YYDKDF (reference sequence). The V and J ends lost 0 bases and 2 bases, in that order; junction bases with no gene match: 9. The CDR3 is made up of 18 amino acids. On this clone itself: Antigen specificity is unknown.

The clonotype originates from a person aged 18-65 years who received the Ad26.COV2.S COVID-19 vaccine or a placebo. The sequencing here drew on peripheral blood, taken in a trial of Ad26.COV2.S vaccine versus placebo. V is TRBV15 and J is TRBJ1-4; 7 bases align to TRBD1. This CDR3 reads CATSRDPPGGGTNEKLFF. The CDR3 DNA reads TGTGCCACCAGCAGAGATCCCCCAGGGGGAGGTACTAATGAAAAACTGTTTTTT. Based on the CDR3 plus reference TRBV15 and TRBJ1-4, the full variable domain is DAMVIQNPRYQVTQFGKPVTLSCSQTLNHNVMYWYQQKSSQAPKLLFHYYDKDFNNEADTPDNFQSRRPNTSFCFLDIRSPGLGDTAMYLCATSRDPPGGGTNEKLFFGSGTQLSVL.